This TCR beta chain was profiled in a study of shared clonotypes between healthy human individuals. Overall study results and limits: Sample collection involved blood only; tissue repertoires are likely different.

V lost 3 bases and J 0 bases, leaving 11 bases between the germline ends. This CDR3 is built from 15 residues. The germline CDR1 and CDR2 sequences are LNHDA and SQIVND (reference sequence). Sorted-subset replicate PCR reactions were performed with approximately 200 ng DNA, corresponding to roughly 30,000 T cell genomes. Libraries were prepared by immunoSEQ multiplex PCR; TCRdb keeps only in-frame clonotypes and omits some of them. The sample has approximately 2,000,000 clones, 85% to 95% seen once. For this clone: Antigen specificity is unknown.

The naive CD8 fraction comprised CD45RO-negative cells positively selected for CCR7 and excluded terminally differentiated effector memory CD45RA+ cells. The source is a man between 18 and 29 years old in good health. Some clones in this sample may be carry-over from other donors' samples. The chain combines TRBV19 with TRBJ1-1; D is undetermined. Sequencing was performed on naive CD8+ T cells from PBMCs. The CDR3 loop reads CASSILGALNTEAFF. The CDR3 region has the DNA TGTGCCAGTAGTATTCTGGGAGCCTTGAACACTGAAGCTTTCTTT.